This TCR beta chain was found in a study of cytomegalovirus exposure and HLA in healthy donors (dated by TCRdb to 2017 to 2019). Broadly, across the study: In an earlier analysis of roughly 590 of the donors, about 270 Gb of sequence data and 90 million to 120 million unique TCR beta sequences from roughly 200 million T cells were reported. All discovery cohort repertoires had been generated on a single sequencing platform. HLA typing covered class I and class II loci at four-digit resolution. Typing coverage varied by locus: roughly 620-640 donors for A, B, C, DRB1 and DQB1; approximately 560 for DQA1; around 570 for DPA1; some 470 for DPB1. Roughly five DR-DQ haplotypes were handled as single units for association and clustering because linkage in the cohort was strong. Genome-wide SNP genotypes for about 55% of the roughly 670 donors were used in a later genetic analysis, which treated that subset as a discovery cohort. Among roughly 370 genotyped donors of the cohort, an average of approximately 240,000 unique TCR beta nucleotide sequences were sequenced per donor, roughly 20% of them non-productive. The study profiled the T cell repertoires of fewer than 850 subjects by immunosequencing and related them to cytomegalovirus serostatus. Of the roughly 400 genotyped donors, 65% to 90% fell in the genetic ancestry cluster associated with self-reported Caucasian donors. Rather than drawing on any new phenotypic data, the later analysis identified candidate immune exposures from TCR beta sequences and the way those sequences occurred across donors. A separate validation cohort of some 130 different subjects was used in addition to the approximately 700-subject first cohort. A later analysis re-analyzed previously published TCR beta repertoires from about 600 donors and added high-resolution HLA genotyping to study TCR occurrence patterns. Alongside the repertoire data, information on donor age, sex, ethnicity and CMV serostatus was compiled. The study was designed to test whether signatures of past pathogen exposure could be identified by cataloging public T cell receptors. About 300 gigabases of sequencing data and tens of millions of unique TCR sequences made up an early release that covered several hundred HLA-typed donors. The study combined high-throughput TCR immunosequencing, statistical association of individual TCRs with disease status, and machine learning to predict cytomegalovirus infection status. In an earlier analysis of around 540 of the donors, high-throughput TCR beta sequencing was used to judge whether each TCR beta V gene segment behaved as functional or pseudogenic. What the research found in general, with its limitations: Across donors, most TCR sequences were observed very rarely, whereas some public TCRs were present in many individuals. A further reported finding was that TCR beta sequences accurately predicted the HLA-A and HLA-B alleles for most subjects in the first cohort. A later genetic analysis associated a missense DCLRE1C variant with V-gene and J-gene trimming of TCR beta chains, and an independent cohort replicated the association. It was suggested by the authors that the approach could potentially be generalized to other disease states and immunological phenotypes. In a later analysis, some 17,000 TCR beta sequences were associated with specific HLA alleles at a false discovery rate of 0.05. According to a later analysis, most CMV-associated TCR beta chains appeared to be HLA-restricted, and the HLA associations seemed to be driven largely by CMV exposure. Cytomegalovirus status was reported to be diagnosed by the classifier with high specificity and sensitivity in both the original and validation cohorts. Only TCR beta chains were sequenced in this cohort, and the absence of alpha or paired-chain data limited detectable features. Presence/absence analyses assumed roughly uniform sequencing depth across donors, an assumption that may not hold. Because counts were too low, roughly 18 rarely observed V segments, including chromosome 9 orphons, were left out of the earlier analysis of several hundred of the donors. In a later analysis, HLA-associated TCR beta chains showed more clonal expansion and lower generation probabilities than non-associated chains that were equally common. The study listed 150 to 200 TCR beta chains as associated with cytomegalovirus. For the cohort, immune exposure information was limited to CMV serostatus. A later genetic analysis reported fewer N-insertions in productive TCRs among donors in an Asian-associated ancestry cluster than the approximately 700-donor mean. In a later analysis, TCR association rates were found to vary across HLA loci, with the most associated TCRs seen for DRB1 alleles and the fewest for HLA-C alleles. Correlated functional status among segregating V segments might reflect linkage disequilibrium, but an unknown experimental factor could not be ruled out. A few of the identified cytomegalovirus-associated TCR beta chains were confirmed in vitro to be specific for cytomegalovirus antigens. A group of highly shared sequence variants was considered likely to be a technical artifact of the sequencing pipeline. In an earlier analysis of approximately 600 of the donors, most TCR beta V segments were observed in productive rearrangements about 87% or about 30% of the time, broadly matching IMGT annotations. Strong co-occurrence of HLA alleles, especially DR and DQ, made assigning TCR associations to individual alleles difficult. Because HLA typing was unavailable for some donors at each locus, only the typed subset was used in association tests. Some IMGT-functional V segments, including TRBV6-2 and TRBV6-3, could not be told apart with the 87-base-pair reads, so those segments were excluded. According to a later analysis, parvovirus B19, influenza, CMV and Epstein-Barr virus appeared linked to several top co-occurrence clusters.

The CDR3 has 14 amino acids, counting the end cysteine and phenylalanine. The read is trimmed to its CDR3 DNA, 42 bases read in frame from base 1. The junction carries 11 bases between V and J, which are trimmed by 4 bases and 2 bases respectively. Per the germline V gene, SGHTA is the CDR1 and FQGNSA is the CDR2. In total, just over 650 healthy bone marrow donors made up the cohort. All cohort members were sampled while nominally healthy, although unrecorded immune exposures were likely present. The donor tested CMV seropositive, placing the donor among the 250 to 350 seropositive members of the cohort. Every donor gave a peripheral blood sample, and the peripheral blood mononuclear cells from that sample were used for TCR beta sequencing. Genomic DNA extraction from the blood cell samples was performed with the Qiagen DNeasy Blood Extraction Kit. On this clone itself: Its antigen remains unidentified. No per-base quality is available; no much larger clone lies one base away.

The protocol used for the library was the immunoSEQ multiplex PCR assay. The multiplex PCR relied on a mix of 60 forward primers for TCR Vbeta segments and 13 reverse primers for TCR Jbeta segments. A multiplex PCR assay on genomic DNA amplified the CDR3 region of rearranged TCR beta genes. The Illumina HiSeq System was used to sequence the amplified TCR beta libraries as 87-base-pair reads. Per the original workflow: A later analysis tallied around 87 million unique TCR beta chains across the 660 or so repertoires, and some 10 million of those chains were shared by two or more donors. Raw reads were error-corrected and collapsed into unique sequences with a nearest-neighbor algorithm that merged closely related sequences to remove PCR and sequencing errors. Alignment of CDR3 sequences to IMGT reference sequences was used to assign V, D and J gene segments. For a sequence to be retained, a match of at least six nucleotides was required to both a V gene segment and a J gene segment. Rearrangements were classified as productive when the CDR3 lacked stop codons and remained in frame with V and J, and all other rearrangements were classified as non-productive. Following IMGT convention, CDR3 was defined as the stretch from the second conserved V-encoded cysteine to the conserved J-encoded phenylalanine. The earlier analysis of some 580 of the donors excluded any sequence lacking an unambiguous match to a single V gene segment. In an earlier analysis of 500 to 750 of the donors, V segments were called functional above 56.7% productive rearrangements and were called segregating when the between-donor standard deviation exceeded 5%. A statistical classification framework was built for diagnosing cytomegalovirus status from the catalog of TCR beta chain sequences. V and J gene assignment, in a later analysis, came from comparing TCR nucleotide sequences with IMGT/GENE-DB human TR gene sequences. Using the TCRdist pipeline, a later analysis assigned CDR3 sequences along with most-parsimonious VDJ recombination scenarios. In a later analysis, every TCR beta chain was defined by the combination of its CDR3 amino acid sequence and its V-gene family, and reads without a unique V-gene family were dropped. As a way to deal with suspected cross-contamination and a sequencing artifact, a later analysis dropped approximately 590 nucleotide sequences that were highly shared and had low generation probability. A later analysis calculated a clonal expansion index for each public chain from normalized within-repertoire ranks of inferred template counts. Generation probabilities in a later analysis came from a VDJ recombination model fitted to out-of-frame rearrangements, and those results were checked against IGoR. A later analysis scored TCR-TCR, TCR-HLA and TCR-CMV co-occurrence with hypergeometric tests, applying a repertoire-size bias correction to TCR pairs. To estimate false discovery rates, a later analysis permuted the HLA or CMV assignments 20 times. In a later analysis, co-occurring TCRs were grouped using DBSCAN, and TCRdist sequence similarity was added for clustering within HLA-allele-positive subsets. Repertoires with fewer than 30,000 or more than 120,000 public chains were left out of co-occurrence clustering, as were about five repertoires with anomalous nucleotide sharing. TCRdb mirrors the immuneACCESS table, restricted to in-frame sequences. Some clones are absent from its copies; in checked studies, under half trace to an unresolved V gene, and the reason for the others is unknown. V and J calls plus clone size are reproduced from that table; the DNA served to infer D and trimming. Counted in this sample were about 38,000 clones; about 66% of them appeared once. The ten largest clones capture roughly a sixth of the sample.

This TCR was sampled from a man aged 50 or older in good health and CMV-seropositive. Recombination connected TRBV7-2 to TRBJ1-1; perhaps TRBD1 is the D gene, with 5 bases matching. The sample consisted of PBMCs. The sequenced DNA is TGTGCCAGCAGCTCCAGACAGCCTAACACTGAAGCTTTCTTT. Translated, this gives CASSSRQPNTEAFF.